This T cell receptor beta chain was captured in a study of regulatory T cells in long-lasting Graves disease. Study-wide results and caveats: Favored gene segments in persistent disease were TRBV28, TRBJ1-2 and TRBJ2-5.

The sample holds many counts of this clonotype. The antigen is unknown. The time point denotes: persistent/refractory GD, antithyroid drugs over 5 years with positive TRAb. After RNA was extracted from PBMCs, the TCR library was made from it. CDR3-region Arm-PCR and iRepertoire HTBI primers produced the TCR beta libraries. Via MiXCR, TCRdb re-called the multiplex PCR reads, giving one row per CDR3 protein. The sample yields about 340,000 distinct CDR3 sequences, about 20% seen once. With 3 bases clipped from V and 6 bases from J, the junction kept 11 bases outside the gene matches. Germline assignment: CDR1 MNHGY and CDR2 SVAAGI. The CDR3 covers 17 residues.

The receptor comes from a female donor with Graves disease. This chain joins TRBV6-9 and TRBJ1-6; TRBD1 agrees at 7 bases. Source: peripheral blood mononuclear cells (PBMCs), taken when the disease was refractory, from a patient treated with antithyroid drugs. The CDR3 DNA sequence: TGTGCCAGCAGTTACACAAACAGGGGATCGGGTAATTCACCCCTCCACTTT. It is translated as CASSYTNRGSGNSPLHF.